This TCR beta chain is drawn from a study of CD8 T cells in ankylosing spondylitis. Study conclusions and caveats: Previous work reported some of these motif variants in the synovial fluid and blood of reactive arthritis. Researchers reportedly found disease-linked clones significantly enriched in matched ankylosing spondylitis synovial fluid. Blood of patients with ankylosing spondylitis appeared to be characterized by a TCR beta motif of eight or nine highly homologous variants.

This clonotype was counted only a few times. Its specificity is not known. Generation of TCR beta libraries employed quantitative 5'-RACE incorporating molecular barcodes. TCRdb reanalysed the 5' RACE reads using MiXCR and keeps one entry per CDR3 protein. The sample lists over 450,000 distinct CDR3 sequences; about an eighth were seen once. From germline, CDR1 is SGHRS and CDR2 YFSETQ. V lost 1 base and J lost 5; bases outside the gene matches: 4. The length of the CDR3 is 14 residues. Sequences were obtained from blood, either unsorted or a sorted T cell fraction (not recorded which). The chain has TRBV5-1 and TRBJ2-3, with 7 bases identical to TRBD2. This sequence originates from a male donor with ankylosing spondylitis. In DNA, the CDR3 is TGCGCCAGCAGCTTGTCGATAGCGGGAGATACGCAGTATTTT. It encodes CASSLSIAGDTQYF.